This entry lists 8 T cell receptor beta chains sequenced from one sample in a study of vaccination and CD4 T cells after COVID-19. Treatment meaning: approximately 10-day PBMC culture with coronavirus spike peptide pools or control peptides (ViraFEST assay). Their target antigens are unknown. The assay that was used to sequence DNA from cultured CD4+ T cells was the Oncomine TCR Beta short-read assay. TCRdb re-called the PCR reads through MiXCR, storing one row per CDR3 protein. The sample shows 5,500 to 8,000 distinct CDR3 sequences, about 20% of them seen only once. Source: CD4+ T cells from blood, cultured in vitro, taken after SARS-CoV-2 vaccination. These receptors originate from a human donor who had recovered from COVID-19.

By sample fraction, this clonotype is medium-sized. The genes are TRBV27 and TRBJ1-2; 7 bases align to TRBD1. Unmatched junction bases numbered 13, after V lost 5 bases and J lost 7 bases. Germline CDR1 MNHEY, CDR2 SMNVEV (reference sequence). The CDR3 totals 15 residues. DNA of the CDR3: TGTGCCAGCAGTCCCCCCGGGACAGCCAAGGGTGGCTACACCTTC. Translation gives CASSPPGTAKGGYTF.

The chain combines TRBV4-2 with TRBJ1-1, with a weak D call TRBD1 (6 bases). The CDR3 extends over 15 amino acids. Between the trimmed V and J ends, which lost 0 bases and 0 bases, there was a span of 8 bases. Germline CDR1 is LGHNA and CDR2 is YNFKEQ. In DNA, the CDR3 is TGTGCCAGCAGCCAAGAAAGGACAGTGAACACTGAAGCTTTCTTT. The encoded protein is CASSQERTVNTEAFF.

In its sample, this clonotype was seen a few times. This chain links TRBV4-1 with TRBJ1-2, with 7 nucleotides matching TRBD1. Germline values: CDR1 MGHRA, CDR2 YSYEKL. This CDR3 is 14 amino acids long. Trimming removed 2 bases from V and 6 bases from J; junction bases left unmatched: 6. The CDR3 reads CASSQPGQVDGYTF. The CDR3 DNA reads TGCGCCAGCAGCCAACCTGGACAGGTGGATGGCTACACCTTC.

This clonotype ranks as medium-sized. The CDR3 coding sequence is TGTGCCACCAGTGCCGGGGAGACCCAGTACTTC. Residues: CATSAGETQYF. V and J are TRBV24-1 and TRBJ2-5; D unresolved. The CDR3 runs to 11 residues. V was pared by 5 bases and J by 5 bases, with 5 bases between. Germline CDR1 and CDR2: KGHDR and SFDVKD.

This chain connects TRBV7-9 to TRBJ1-3, with D uncertain. The CDR3 covers 15 residues. CDR1 SEHNR and CDR2 FQNEAQ come from the germline V gene (reference sequence). V was pared by 1 base and J by 2 bases, with 9 bases between. This chain's CDR3 is CASSLGGSAGNTIYF. CDR3 DNA sequence: TGTGCCAGCAGCTTAGGCGGCAGTGCTGGAAACACCATATATTTT.

The chain carries TRBV6-1 and TRBJ2-3; tentative D call: TRBD2 (5 bases). The V end was cut by 5 bases, the J end by 8 bases, with 23 bases between. The CDR3 length is 16 residues. Per germline, CDR1 MNHNS and CDR2 SASEGT. CDR3 amino acids: CASSQSPPPGGGTQYF. CDR3 coding DNA: TGTGCCAGCAGTCAGTCCCCGCCCCCCGGCGGAGGTACGCAGTATTTT.

The CDR3 sequence: CSAAGQVVAKNIQYF. Written as DNA, the CDR3 is TGCAGTGCTGCAGGACAGGTAGTAGCCAAAAACATTCAGTACTTC. The chain uses TRBV20-1 and TRBJ2-4, with 7 positions matching TRBD1. Germline V gene lookup returns CDR1 DFQATT and CDR2 SNEGSKA (reference sequence). The CDR3 covers 15 residues. The V segment lost 5 bases and the J segment 0 bases; nucleotides outside the gene matches: 7.

This chain links TRBV6-1 with TRBJ2-7, with D possibly being TRBD1 (6 bases). This CDR3 spans 15 amino acids. V was trimmed by 6 bases and J by 2 bases, leaving 17 bases between them. CDR1 MNHNS and CDR2 SASEGT come from the germline V gene. The CDR3 protein is CASSFPMTGPYEQYF. The CDR3 nucleotides are TGTGCCAGCAGCTTCCCAATGACAGGACCCTACGAGCAGTACTTC.